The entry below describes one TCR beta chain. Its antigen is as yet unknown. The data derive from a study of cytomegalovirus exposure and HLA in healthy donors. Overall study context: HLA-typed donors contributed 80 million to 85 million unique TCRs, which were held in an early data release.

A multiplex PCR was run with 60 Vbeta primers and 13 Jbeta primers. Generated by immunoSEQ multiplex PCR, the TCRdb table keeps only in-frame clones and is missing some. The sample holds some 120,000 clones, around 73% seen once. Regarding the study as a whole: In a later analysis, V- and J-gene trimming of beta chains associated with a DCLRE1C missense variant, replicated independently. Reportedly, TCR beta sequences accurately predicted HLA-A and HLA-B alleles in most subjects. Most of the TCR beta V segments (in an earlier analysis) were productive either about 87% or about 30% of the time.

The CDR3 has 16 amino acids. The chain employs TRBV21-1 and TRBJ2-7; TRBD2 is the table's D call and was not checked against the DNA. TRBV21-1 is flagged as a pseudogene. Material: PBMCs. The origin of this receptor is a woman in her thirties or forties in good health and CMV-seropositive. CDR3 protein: CASSKVWSAKLYEQYF. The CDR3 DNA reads TGTGCCAGCAGCAAAGTTTGGAGCGCCAAACTTTACGAGCAGTACTTC.